Listed here are 5 T cell receptor beta chains from one sample, sequenced in a study of T cell repertoires in cytomegalovirus infection. What these receptors recognize is not known. TCRdb re-derived calls from the reads in MiXCR, one entry per CDR3 protein. Of around 770,000 distinct CDR3 sequences in the sample, roughly 28% were seen once. The sample was cultured CD8+ T cells from PBMCs, taken from culture after CMV antigen stimulation. These TCRs come from a human donor in good health (CMV status not recorded). Some clones in this sample may be carry-over from other donors' samples.

Only a few counts were recorded for this clonotype. V gene TRBV25-1 combines with J gene TRBJ2-7; D call uncertain. The ends were cut back, 2 bases at V and 4 bases at J, with 15 bases in the middle. Per the germline V gene, CDR1 is MGHDK and CDR2 is SYGVNS. This CDR3 spans 15 amino acids. The DNA of the CDR3 is TGTGCCAGCAGTGAAGTGTTTGCAAGAAAGTACGAGCAGTACTTC. It codes for CASSEVFARKYEQYF.

This chain links TRBV7-9 with TRBJ2-5, with D perhaps matching TRBD2 (6 bases). This CDR3 is built from 15 residues. The V gene lost 4 bases and the J gene lost 4 bases, with 16 bases spanning the gap. Germline V CDR1 and CDR2: SEHNR, FQNEAQ (reference sequence). The CDR3 sequence: CASSSPSTSPETQYF. The CDR3, as DNA: TGTGCCAGCAGCTCCCCGTCAACTAGCCCAGAGACCCAGTACTTC.

The chain employs TRBV29-1 and TRBJ2-2; D not resolved. The CDR3 is made up of 13 amino acids. Germline loops: CDR1 SQVTM, CDR2 ANQGSEA. V lost 5 bases, J lost 2 bases, and 9 bases lay in between. CDR3 in amino acids: CSVLGQNTGELFF. For the CDR3, the DNA is TGCAGCGTTCTCGGTCAAAACACCGGGGAGCTGTTTTTT.

The chain carries TRBV6-1 and TRBJ2-1; 14 positions agree with TRBD2. Germline V lookup: CDR1 MNHNS, CDR2 SASEGT. V gave up 6 bases and J gave up 4 bases; unmatched junction bases: 8. The length of the CDR3 is 17 residues. CDR3 sequence (DNA): TGTGCCAGCAGCTACCGGACTAGCGGGGGGCCATACAATGAGCAGTTCTTC. As protein: CASSYRTSGGPYNEQFF.

The table lists this clonotype with a few counts. J is TRBJ2-5 and V is TRBV20-1; no definite D call. V was shortened by 0 bases and J by 13 bases, with 18 bases between the two germline ends. The CDR3 covers 13 residues. Germline V gene lookup returns CDR1 DFQATT and CDR2 SNEGSKA (reference sequence). The CDR3 DNA follows: TGCAGTGCTAGAGATTATCGTGCGCCGGCAGGGTACTTC. Its protein product is CSARDYRAPAGYF.